Listed below are T cell receptor beta chains from one sample, sequenced in a study of cytomegalovirus exposure and HLA in healthy donors. Generated by immunoSEQ multiplex PCR, the TCRdb table keeps only in-frame clones and is missing some. Among nearly 95,000 clones, under 80% were seen once, and the ten largest hold roughly 6.8%. Material: PBMCs. All receptors derive from a woman in her twenties or thirties in good health and CMV-seronegative. Both conserved end residues are trimmed from each CDR3.

V gene	J gene	CDR3 protein
TRBV6-5	TRBJ2-7	ASSSAGGVEQY
TRBV5-5	TRBJ1-2	ASSFLGLGRVEHYGYT
TRBV2	TRBJ2-3	ASSRLAGDTDTQY
TRBV18	TRBJ2-3	ASSPKAGTADTQY
TRBV11-3	TRBJ2-2	ASGRQGNTGELF
TRBV7-8	TRBJ1-4	ASSRVNEKLF
TRBV5-1	TRBJ1-1	ASSLAGGGTEAF
TRBV4-1	TRBJ1-1	ASSQTGVVPEAF
TRBV5-1	TRBJ2-7	ASSDPLLAGSYEQY
TRBV19	TRBJ1-5	ASSILGVGNQPQH
TRBV6-1	TRBJ2-2	ASSRGRNTGELF
TRBV2	TRBJ2-5	ASSEGVKAGAGETQY
TRBV5-1	TRBJ1-1	ASSLVVAGGTEAF
TRBV11-1	TRBJ2-7	ASSPGTSGIGGYEQY
TRBV14	TRBJ2-7	ASSQVLFYEQY